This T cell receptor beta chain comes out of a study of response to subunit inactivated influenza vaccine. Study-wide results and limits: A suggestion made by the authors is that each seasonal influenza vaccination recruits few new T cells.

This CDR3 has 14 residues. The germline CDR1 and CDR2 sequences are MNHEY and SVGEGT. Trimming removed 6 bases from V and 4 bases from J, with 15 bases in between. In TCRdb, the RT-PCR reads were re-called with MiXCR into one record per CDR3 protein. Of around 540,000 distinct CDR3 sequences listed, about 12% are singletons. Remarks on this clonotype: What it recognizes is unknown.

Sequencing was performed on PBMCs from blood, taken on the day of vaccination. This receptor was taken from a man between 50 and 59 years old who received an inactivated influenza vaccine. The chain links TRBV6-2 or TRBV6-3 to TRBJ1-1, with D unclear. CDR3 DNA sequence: TGTGCCAGCAGAGGAAGGATCTTCAGCACTGAAGCTTTCTTT. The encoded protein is CASRGRIFSTEAFF.